One sample yielded the 15 T cell receptor beta chains listed below, sequenced in a study of blood T cell repertoires in COVID-19. Measured with immunoSEQ multiplex PCR; TCRdb has only the in-frame clones, and not every one. The data show around 13,000 clones, with around 73% seen just once and around 30% held by the top ten. The specimen sequenced was peripheral blood. Receptors originate from a human donor in a cohort sampled during active COVID-19.

In regard to this clone: This same CDR3 is encoded by further DNA sequences in the sample. The chain employs TRBV5-1 and TRBJ2-3; 9 bases map to TRBD1. Germline CDR1 reads SGHRS; CDR2 reads YFSETQ. Trimming at V came to 5 bases and at J to 6 bases, leaving 7 bases not matched to a gene. CDR3 length equals 14 residues. The CDR3 here is CASSRDRAGDTQYF. The CDR3 nucleotides are TGCGCCAGCAGTAGGGACAGGGCTGGCGATACGCAGTATTTT.

The table lists this clone with a count of one. The V gene is TRBV28, the J gene TRBJ2-7; TRBD1 aligns across 10 bases. The germline CDR1 and CDR2 sequences are MDHEN and SYDVKM. CDR3 length equals 15 residues. The V and J ends lost 5 bases and 2 bases, in that order; junction bases with no gene match: 6. Here the CDR3 reads CASSRQGAPTYEQYF. The DNA of the CDR3 is TGTGCCAGCAGTCGACAGGGGGCTCCGACCTACGAGCAGTACTTC.

A single count supports this clone. J is TRBJ1-5 and V is TRBV7-9; TRBD1 aligns across 10 bases. CDR3 length: 16 residues. Unmatched junction bases numbered 5, after V lost 5 bases and J lost 1 base. The germline CDR1 and CDR2 sequences are SEHNR and FQNEAQ (reference sequence). The chain's CDR3 is CASSIDRGPSNQPQHF. The DNA for the CDR3 is TGTGCCAGCAGCATTGACAGGGGGCCGAGCAATCAGCCCCAGCATTTT.

The chain joins TRBV18 to TRBJ2-2; D gene unclear. CDR1 is KGHSH and CDR2 is LQKENI in the germline V gene. This CDR3 comprises 13 residues. V was cut by 2 bases and J by 7 bases, with 8 bases left in between. CDR3: CASSPAVSGELFF. In DNA form, the CDR3 reads TGTGCCAGCTCACCAGCGGTGAGCGGGGAGCTGTTTTTT.

The rearrangement joins TRBV6-2 or TRBV6-3 to TRBJ1-5, with 8 bases matching TRBD1. V lost 5 bases and J lost 4; bases outside the gene matches: 7. The CDR3 contains 15 residues. Germline CDR1 is MNHEY and CDR2 is SVGEGT. DNA for the CDR3: TGTGCCAGCAGTACCCTTGGACAGGGTAATCAGCCCCAGCATTTT. Its protein product is CASSTLGQGNQPQHF.

The rearrangement joins TRBV6-2 or TRBV6-3 to TRBJ2-7, with D perhaps TRBD1 (5 bases). This CDR3 is built from 14 residues. Per the germline V gene, CDR1 is MNHEY and CDR2 is SVGEGT. The V end was cut by 2 bases, the J end by 1 base, with 9 bases between. CDR3 sequence (DNA): TGTGCCAGCAGTTACAGCAGGGAATCCTACGAGCAGTACTTC. Protein product: CASSYSRESYEQYF.

This chain joins TRBV11-2 and TRBJ2-7; D is perhaps TRBD1 (6 bases). Trimming took 5 bases from V and 3 from J, leaving 17 bases between them. The CDR3 has 15 amino acids. Germline values: CDR1 SGHAT, CDR2 FQNNGV. The chain's CDR3 is CASSPQGKGGYEQYF. The CDR3 DNA is TGTGCCAGCAGCCCCCAAGGCAAAGGGGGCTACGAGCAGTACTTC.

This clone was seen once. The chain links TRBV19 to TRBJ1-5, with TRBD1 identical over 7 bases. This CDR3 spans 14 amino acids. V was pared by 5 bases and J by 3 bases, with 4 bases of the junction left unmatched. Per the germline V gene, CDR1 is LNHDA and CDR2 is SQIVND (reference sequence). CDR3 in DNA: TGTGCCAGTAGTCTAAGGGGGCACAATCAGCCCCAGCATTTT. It codes for CASSLRGHNQPQHF. The variable domain in full, completed from reference TRBV19 and TRBJ1-5, reads DGGITQSPKYLFRKEGQNVTLSCEQNLNHDAMYWYRQDPGQGLRLIYYSQIVNDFQKGDIAEGYSVSREKKESFPLTVTSAQKNPTAFYLCASSLRGHNQPQHFGDGTRLSIL.

This clone has just a few counts. The gene calls are TRBV6-5 and TRBJ2-7; 9 bases agree with TRBD1. CDR1 MNHEY and CDR2 SVGAGI come from the germline V gene. The V and J ends lost 4 bases and 9 bases, in that order; junction bases with no gene match: 7. The CDR3 covers 13 residues. In nucleotides, the CDR3 is TGTGCCAGCAGTTCGGGACAGGGTAGGAGGCAGTACTTC. Protein: CASSSGQGRRQYF.

This clone was picked up a small number of times. This chain connects TRBV5-6 to TRBJ1-1; 7 bases map to TRBD1. CDR1 and CDR2 from the germline V gene are SGHDT and YYEEEE. The CDR3 spans 17 residues. With 4 bases clipped from V and 0 bases from J, the junction kept 12 bases outside the gene matches. The CDR3 reads CASSGETGLILNTEAFF. As DNA, the CDR3 is TGTGCCAGCAGCGGAGAGACAGGGCTTATATTGAACACTGAAGCTTTCTTT.

This rearrangement joins TRBV6-5 to TRBJ1-6; TRBD1 matches 8 bases. Trimming removed 6 bases from V and 7 bases from J; junction bases left unmatched: 2. The CDR3 runs 13 residues. In germline, CDR1 is MNHEY, CDR2 SVGAGI. CDR3 nucleotide sequence: TGTGCCAGCAGGCGGACAGGGAATTCACCCCTCCACTTT. This codes for CASRRTGNSPLHF.

This clone was seen just once. The chain recombines TRBV18 with TRBJ2-3; 8 nucleotides match TRBD1. J was trimmed by 3 bases and V by 6 bases; bases with no gene match: 8. From germline, CDR1 is KGHSH and CDR2 LQKENI. The CDR3 covers 15 residues. The CDR3 sequence: CASSHGQGRTDTQYF. CDR3 nucleotides: TGTGCCAGCTCCCATGGACAGGGCCGGACAGATACGCAGTATTTT.

The chain uses TRBV7-2 and TRBJ1-5; 8 bases are shared with TRBD1. Germline V gene lookup returns CDR1 SGHTA and CDR2 FQGNSA. Trimming at V came to 4 bases and at J to 6 bases, leaving 11 bases not matched to a gene. This CDR3 spans 16 amino acids. In DNA, the CDR3 is TGTGCCAGCAGCTCAACTCAGGGGGCTGTCGCTCAGCCCCAGCATTTT. As protein: CASSSTQGAVAQPQHF.

The rearrangement links TRBV6-1 to TRBJ2-7, with D possibly matching TRBD1 (5 bases). Germline V gene lookup returns CDR1 MNHNS and CDR2 SASEGT. The CDR3 length is 11 residues. The CDR3 here is CASSEGGGQKV. Here the CDR3 DNA reads TGTGCCAGCAGTGAAGGGGGCGGACAAAAGGTC.

This clone was picked up one time. The V and J genes are TRBV4-3 and TRBJ2-7; TRBD2 matches at 9 bases. V lost 6 bases, J lost 3 bases, and 6 bases stayed unmatched. The CDR3 sequence is 14 residues long. Germline lookup yields CDR1 LGHNA and CDR2 YSLEER. CDR3 in amino acids: CASSPGLAVYEQYF. CDR3 in DNA: TGCGCCAGCAGTCCGGGACTAGCTGTCTACGAGCAGTACTTC.